A selection of T cell receptor beta chains follows, all from one sample in a study of T cell changes during pregnancy in multiple sclerosis. Only in-frame clones appear in the TCRdb table, and some are missing; sequencing was by immunoSEQ multiplex PCR. Among roughly 58,000 clones listed, roughly 90% were seen once. The specimen was CD4+ T cells from peripheral blood mononuclear cells, collected after pregnancy. The origin of the receptors is a female donor in good health, enrolled as a control in a pregnancy study. CDR3s include the opening cysteine and the closing phenylalanine or tryptophan. A D gene is named only where the DNA matches it firmly. Size is stated for part of the rows, as once, few or many counts, or as a class when the clone is expanded.

- TRBD1 TRBJ1-1 TRBV5-6 CASSLQGGTEAFF TGTGCCAGCAGCTTGCAGGGGGGCACTGAAGCTTTCTTT
- TRBD1 TRBJ1-1 TRBV5-5 CASSLVPRGLGTEAFF TGTGCCAGCAGCTTGGTACCCAGGGGGCTTGGCACTGAAGCTTTCTTT
- - TRBJ2-5 TRBV28 CASSIEETQYF TGTGCCAGCAGTATCGAAGAGACCCAGTACTTC
- TRBD2 TRBJ2-3 TRBV7-3 CASSSRAGGGAPDTQYF TGTGCCAGCAGCTCACGGGCTGGCGGGGGGGCCCCAGATACGCAGTATTTT
- TRBD2 TRBJ2-3 TRBV4-2 CASSLGGALDTQYF TGTGCCAGCAGCCTCGGGGGGGCCTTGGATACGCAGTATTTT
- - TRBJ2-3 TRBV19 CASSLIWSSDTQYF TGTGCCAGTAGTTTGATATGGAGTTCAGATACGCAGTATTTT
- TRBD2 TRBJ2-1 TRBV29-1 CSELSGQRGDEQFF TGCAGCGAACTATCGGGACAGCGGGGGGATGAGCAGTTCTTC
- - TRBJ1-1 TRBV28 CASRLRNTEAFF TGTGCCAGCAGATTGCGGAACACTGAAGCTTTCTTT
- - TRBJ2-3 TRBV7-3 CASSPQGGDPLDTQYF TGTGCCAGCAGCCCACAAGGGGGGGACCCTTTAGATACGCAGTATTTT
- TRBD1 TRBJ2-2 TRBV4-3 CASSRSGQGPRRELFF TGCGCCAGCAGCCGGTCGGGACAGGGGCCCCGAAGGGAGCTGTTTTTT
- - TRBJ1-1 TRBV19 CASRKQGANTEAFF TGTGCCAGTAGGAAACAGGGTGCGAACACTGAAGCTTTCTTT
- TRBD1 TRBJ2-7 TRBV19 CASSTGTGKFEQYF TGTGCCAGTAGTACCGGGACAGGAAAATTCGAGCAGTACTTC
- - TRBJ1-1 TRBV7-9 CASSLWLNTEAFF TGTGCCAGCAGCTTATGGCTTAACACTGAAGCTTTCTTT
- - TRBJ2-1 TRBV7-2 CASSLWGGAGEQFF TGTGCCAGCAGCCTTTGGGGGGGGGCGGGTGAGCAGTTCTTC
- TRBD1 TRBJ1-2 TRBV28 CASRSGQGYGYTF TGTGCCAGCAGGTCGGGACAGGGATATGGCTACACCTTC
- - TRBJ2-1 TRBV29-1 CSVPSRGEQFF TGCAGCGTGCCCTCCCGGGGTGAGCAGTTCTTC
- - TRBJ2-3 TRBV9 CASSPVSDTQYF TGTGCCAGCTCTCCCGTTTCAGATACGCAGTATTTT
- TRBD1 TRBJ1-2 TRBV11-2 CASSRTGGPANYGYTF TGTGCCAGCAGCCGGACAGGGGGCCCTGCTAACTATGGCTACACCTTC
- TRBD1 TRBJ1-1 TRBV7-2 CASSLGTGTEAFF TGTGCCAGCAGCTTAGGGACAGGCACTGAAGCTTTCTTT
- - TRBJ1-5 TRBV5-8 CASSLGVRVNQPQHF TGTGCCAGCAGCTTGGGCGTGAGGGTTAATCAGCCCCAGCATTTT
- TRBD2 TRBJ2-3 TRBV9 CASSVGGSGGAVDTQYF TGTGCCAGCAGCGTAGGGGGTAGCGGGGGGGCTGTGGATACGCAGTATTTT
- TRBD2 TRBJ2-1 TRBV5-1 CASSYRGGGDEQFF TGCGCCAGCAGCTACAGGGGCGGGGGGGATGAGCAGTTCTTC
- - TRBJ1-4 TRBV7-8 CASSPRGGATNEKLFF TGTGCCAGCAGCCCACGCGGGGGTGCAACTAATGAAAAACTGTTTTTT
- TRBD2 TRBJ2-5 TRBV7-3 CASSSTRLAGGETQYF TGTGCCAGCAGCTCGACCCGACTAGCGGGGGGGGAGACCCAGTACTTC
- - TRBJ1-1 TRBV11-2 CASSPQGLNTEAFF TGTGCCAGCAGCCCACAGGGACTGAACACTGAAGCTTTCTTT
- - TRBJ1-2 TRBV7-9 CASSRRGAEPYGYTF TGTGCCAGCAGCAGGCGGGGGGCGGAACCCTATGGCTACACCTTC
- TRBD1 TRBJ1-1 TRBV6-6 CASSPPDRGRLTEAFF TGTGCCAGCAGTCCCCCCGACAGGGGGCGATTGACTGAAGCTTTCTTT
- TRBD1 TRBJ1-6 TRBV30 CAWTSRGQGYSLHF TGTGCCTGGACCTCCCGGGGACAGGGTTATTCCCTCCACTTT
few TRBD2 TRBJ2-4 TRBV6-6 CASSPGRGEYF TGTGCCAGCAGTCCCGGGAGGGGGGAGTACTTC
- - TRBJ1-4 TRBV2 CASLGQGSTNEKLFF TGTGCCAGCCTCGGGCAGGGATCAACTAATGAAAAACTGTTTTTT
once TRBD2 TRBJ2-1 TRBV11-2 CASSRRIAGGVYNEQFF TGTGCCAGCAGCCGGCGGATAGCGGGGGGGGTGTACAATGAGCAGTTCTTC